The text below deals with one T cell receptor (beta chain). Looked up from germline, CDR1 is MNHEY and CDR2 is SVGAGI. The CDR3 length is 11 residues. Trimming stripped 6 bases from V and 2 bases from J, with 5 bases between. Original processing notes: Reference gene primer amplification gave estimated nucleated cell counts. TCRdb keeps only in-frame clones here, not all; method: immunoSEQ multiplex PCR. The V and J calls and the clone size are those of that table, but D and trimming were determined from the DNA. The table records more than 100,000 clones, 71% of them present only once. The entry originates in a study of blood T cell repertoires in COVID-19. Study-level background: Specimens from acute and convalescent COVID-19 originated in the United States, Italy and Spain. Sources were T cells, B-cell-depleted T cells, or PBMCs; the material itself was cDNA or gDNA.

V is TRBV6-5 and J is TRBJ2-7; no clear D gene. Material: peripheral blood. This TCR came from a human donor with acute or convalescent COVID-19. The donor label of this sample is uncertain. CDR3 DNA: TGTGCCAGCAGCCAGGCCTACGAGCAGTACTTC. It translates to CASSQAYEQYF.